The present T cell receptor beta chain was sequenced within a study of blood T cell repertoires in COVID-19. The germline V gene has CDR1 LGHDT and CDR2 YNNKEL (reference sequence). The CDR3 consists of 16 residues. J was trimmed by 4 bases and V by 2 bases; bases with no gene match: 10. Sequenced by immunoSEQ multiplex PCR; TCRdb stores in-frame clones only, minus some. The data hold 95,000 to 110,000 clones, with around 82% observed a single time. The source is a human donor in a cohort sampled during active or convalescent COVID-19. The chain recombines TRBV3-1 (or the pseudogene TRBV3-2) with TRBJ1-1; 7 bases match TRBD1. The sample comprised peripheral blood. CDR3 nucleotide sequence: TGTGCCAGCAGCCAAAGGGGTAGGGGGCGAGGCACTGAAGCTTTCTTT. Its protein is CASSQRGRGRGTEAFF.